The 27 T cell receptor beta chains listed next were all sequenced from one sample in a study of shared T cell receptors in the human thymus. Assay: immunoSEQ multiplex PCR; the TCRdb copy retains only in-frame clones and omits some. The table records about 660,000 clones, over 75% of them present only once. The sample was also linked to a second study, of human thymus T cells.

Sequenced: thymocytes. Receptors originate from a boy under two years old with a congenital heart defect.

In its sample, this clone was seen once. J is TRBJ1-2 and V is TRBV5-8; D remains ambiguous. V gave up 4 bases and J gave up 3 bases, with 10 bases separating them. CDR3 size: 13 residues. In germline, CDR1 is SGHTS, CDR2 YDEGEE. In DNA, the CDR3 is TGTGCCAGCAGCCCGGGAGGGCACTATGGCTACACCTTC. It specifies CASSPGGHYGYTF.

J is TRBJ1-5 and V is TRBV6-1, with D unclear. The CDR3 consists of 14 residues. The germline V gene has CDR1 MNHNS and CDR2 SASEGT. With 3 bases removed from V and 0 bases from J, the gap between germline ends came to 6 bases. The CDR3 reads CASSDLYSNQPQHF. The CDR3 DNA reads as TGTGCCAGCAGTGATCTGTATAGCAATCAGCCCCAGCATTTT.

The chain uses TRBV30 and TRBJ2-3, with 10 positions matching TRBD2. Germline V gene lookup returns CDR1 GTSNPN and CDR2 SVGIG (reference sequence). V dropped 4 bases and J dropped 2; count of bases not matched to a gene: 9. CDR3 length equals 16 residues. The CDR3 loop is CAWIGGLAVHTDTQYF. The CDR3 nucleotides are TGTGCCTGGATAGGAGGACTAGCGGTTCACACAGATACGCAGTATTTT.

The chain has TRBV7-8 and TRBJ2-5, with D perhaps TRBD1 (6 bases). CDR1 is SGHVS, CDR2 FQNEAQ, per germline. V lost 1 base to trimming and J lost 4 bases, with 7 bases between them. The CDR3 has 13 amino acids. The CDR3 protein is CASSLGRGETQYF. DNA for the CDR3: TGTGCCAGCAGCTTAGGCAGGGGAGAGACCCAGTACTTC.

The chain uses TRBV19 and TRBJ1-5; 9 bases align to TRBD1. V lost 6 bases to trimming and J lost 4 bases; unmatched junction nucleotides: 10. Germline loops: CDR1 LNHDA, CDR2 SQIVND (reference sequence). The CDR3 sequence is 16 residues long. DNA of the CDR3: TGTGCCAGTAGAGGGTTACAGGGGGCTCCAAATCAGCCCCAGCATTTT. Encoded protein: CASRGLQGAPNQPQHF. Together with reference TRBV19 and TRBJ1-5, the CDR3 gives the full variable domain: DGGITQSPKYLFRKEGQNVTLSCEQNLNHDAMYWYRQDPGQGLRLIYYSQIVNDFQKGDIAEGYSVSREKKESFPLTVTSAQKNPTAFYLCASRGLQGAPNQPQHFGDGTRLSIL.

CDR3 amino acids: CASSFWLAGGPYEQYF. The CDR3 nucleotides are TGTGCCAGCAGCTTTTGGCTAGCGGGAGGGCCCTACGAGCAGTACTTC. J is TRBJ2-7 and V is TRBV5-5, with 12 positions matching TRBD2. The V gene's germline CDR1 is SGHKS and CDR2 YYEKEE (reference sequence). This CDR3 has 16 residues. Germline trimming cut 2 bases from V and 2 bases from J; bases unmatched to any gene: 5.

This chain joins TRBV4-3 and TRBJ2-1; D remains ambiguous. CDR1 is LGHNA and CDR2 is YSLEER in the germline V gene. This CDR3 is built from 14 residues. V was cut by 0 bases and J by 5 bases, with 8 bases left in between. CDR3 region: CASSQESLDNEQFF. The CDR3 bases are TGCGCCAGCAGCCAAGAGTCCCTAGACAATGAGCAGTTCTTC.

The chain recombines TRBV4-1 with TRBJ2-6, with D possibly matching TRBD1 (5 bases). The CDR3 consists of 18 residues. Germline CDR1 MGHRA, CDR2 YSYEKL. The V end lost 3 bases, the J end lost 0 bases, and 15 bases lay between the germline ends. The CDR3 here is CASSQKGQSLSGANVLTF. The DNA of the CDR3 is TGCGCCAGCAGCCAGAAGGGGCAGTCCCTCTCTGGGGCCAACGTCCTGACTTTC.

The chain employs TRBV4-1 and TRBJ2-4, with D possibly matching TRBD1 (6 bases). The CDR3 has 14 residues. The germline gives CDR1 MGHRA, CDR2 YSYEKL. The V end was cut by 7 bases, the J end by 3 bases, with 13 bases between. The CDR3 nucleotides are TGCGCCAGCACAGGGACACCCTTCAAAAACATTCAGTACTTC. Translation: CASTGTPFKNIQYF.

The chain couples TRBV5-4 to TRBJ2-3; 9 bases fit TRBD2. Trimming removed 4 bases from V and 2 bases from J; junction bases left unmatched: 8. The CDR3 is 16 residues long. Germline V gene data show CDR1 as SGHNT and CDR2 as YYREEE (reference sequence). This CDR3 reads CASSKLAGLSTDTQYF. CDR3 sequence (DNA): TGTGCCAGCAGCAAACTAGCGGGCCTATCCACAGATACGCAGTATTTT.

Concerning this clone: The limits of the CDR3 on the DNA are not certain, so only TCRdb's listed CDR3 is given. This chain connects TRBV6-5 to TRBJ1-3; TRBD1, the table's D call, was not compared with the DNA. The CDR3 is 16 amino acids long, termini counted. CDR1 is MNHEY and CDR2 is SVGAGI in the germline V gene. CDR3 loop: CASSSSWTGTGNTIYF.

The V gene is TRBV27, the J gene TRBJ1-2; a weak D match, TRBD1 (5 bases). Germline CDR1 and CDR2: MNHEY and SMNVEV (reference sequence). Between the trimmed V and J ends, which lost 5 bases and 3 bases, there was a span of 19 bases. CDR3 length: 16 amino acids. DNA of the CDR3: TGTGCCAGCAGTCCCACTGGAGGGGAGGGAGACTATGGCTACACCTTC. Translated, it gives CASSPTGGEGDYGYTF.

The V call is TRBV29-1, the J call TRBJ1-2; tentatively, D is TRBD1 (6 bases). Germline CDR1 and CDR2: SQVTM and ANQGSEA. V was trimmed by 1 base and J by 7 bases, leaving 7 bases between them. This CDR3 has 11 residues. The CDR3 DNA reads TGCAGCGTTGAAGGGGGGCCTGGCTACACCTTC. Translated, it gives CSVEGGPGYTF.

This clone was observed once. The chain has TRBV5-1 and TRBJ2-7, with 7 bases aligning to TRBD1. The J segment lost 7 bases and the V segment lost 6 bases, leaving 10 bases of the junction unmatched. Germline CDR1 and CDR2: SGHRS and YFSETQ. The CDR3 is 13 residues long. The CDR3: CASIGTVEREQYF. The CDR3 nucleotides are TGCGCCAGCATCGGGACAGTCGAAAGGGAGCAGTACTTC.

This sequence joins TRBV6-4 and TRBJ1-1; 7 bases line up with TRBD1. Germline V gene sequence: CDR1 MRHNA, CDR2 SNTAGT. The length of the CDR3 is 14 residues. The V segment lost 6 bases and the J segment 5 bases; nucleotides outside the gene matches: 9. Here the CDR3 DNA reads TGTGCCAGCAGAGAATCAGGGGGTGGTACTGAAGCTTTCTTT. Translation: CASRESGGGTEAFF.

V usage is TRBV25-1 and J usage is TRBJ1-2, with 7 bases that match TRBD1. Per the germline V gene, CDR1 is MGHDK and CDR2 is SYGVNS. This CDR3 spans 13 amino acids. J gave up 4 bases and V 6 bases, and 5 bases lay outside the gene matches. CDR3 in DNA: TGTGCCAGCAGCGCCCGGGACAGCTATGGCTACACCTTC. Translation: CASSARDSYGYTF.

The chain links TRBV6-5 to TRBJ2-7, with D possibly TRBD2 on 6 matching bases. Trimming removed 2 bases at V and 0 bases at J, with 8 bases between. Germline assignment: CDR1 MNHEY and CDR2 SVGAGI. The CDR3 loop spans 14 amino acids. The CDR3 sequence: CASSYGDSSYEQYF. The CDR3 coding sequence is TGTGCCAGCAGTTACGGGGACTCCTCCTACGAGCAGTACTTC.

The rearrangement joins TRBV4-2 to TRBJ2-1, with TRBD2 matching 10 bases. The CDR3 sequence is 18 residues long. Germline CDR1 reads LGHNA; CDR2 reads YNFKEQ. Trimming at V came to 3 bases and at J to 0 bases, leaving 8 bases not matched to a gene. The CDR3 protein is CASSHRPSGRCSYNEQFF. CDR3 coding DNA: TGTGCCAGCAGCCACCGCCCTAGCGGGAGATGCTCCTACAATGAGCAGTTCTTC.

The J gene is TRBJ2-7, the V gene TRBV7-9; 7 nucleotides match TRBD2. Germline V gene data show CDR1 as SEHNR and CDR2 as FQNEAQ (reference sequence). J was trimmed by 2 bases and V by 5 bases; bases with no gene match: 15. The CDR3 totals 17 residues. This CDR3 reads CASSPPAGAPGPYEQYF. The DNA of the CDR3 is TGTGCCAGCAGCCCCCCCGCGGGAGCCCCGGGGCCCTACGAGCAGTACTTC.

This clone was counted a single time. The rearrangement links TRBV5-6 to TRBJ1-3; D is ambiguous. The CDR3 has 17 amino acids. The germline V and J ends were trimmed by 0 bases and 0 bases, with 13 bases remaining between them. CDR1 and CDR2 (germline): SGHDT, YYEEEE. The CDR3, as DNA: TGTGCCAGCAGCTTGGACGAGGTAGTAAACTCTGGAAACACCATATATTTT. Its protein product is CASSLDEVVNSGNTIYF.

The CDR3 reads CASSQERGGDGTNTEAFF. CDR3 bases: TGCGCCAGCAGCCAAGAAAGGGGGGGGGATGGAACGAACACTGAAGCTTTCTTT. This chain joins TRBV4-3 and TRBJ1-1; a weak D match, TRBD1 (6 bases). Germline assignment: CDR1 LGHNA and CDR2 YSLEER. Trimming stripped 0 bases from V and 1 base from J, with 18 bases between. CDR3 length: 18 residues.

V and J are TRBV4-1 and TRBJ2-7; D possibly corresponds to TRBD2 (6 bases). The CDR3 runs to 13 residues. V gave up 11 bases and J gave up 6 bases, with 20 bases separating them. Germline lookup yields CDR1 MGHRA and CDR2 YSYEKL. The CDR3 loop is CAGASREFGEQYF. CDR3 in DNA: TGCGCCGGCGCCTCCCGGGAGTTCGGCGAGCAGTACTTC.

This clone was seen once. The CDR3 region is CALGRQGRGWETQYF. DNA for the CDR3: TGTGCCCTGGGGCGACAGGGGAGAGGGTGGGAGACCCAGTACTTC. This rearrangement joins TRBV27 to TRBJ2-5; TRBD1 matches 8 bases. This CDR3 is 15 amino acids long. The germline V gene encodes CDR1 MNHEY and CDR2 SMNVEV (reference sequence). V lost 11 bases and J lost 5; bases outside the gene matches: 16.

The J gene is TRBJ2-1, the V gene TRBV4-1; possible D gene TRBD2, 6 bases. The germline gives CDR1 MGHRA, CDR2 YSYEKL. The V gene lost 4 bases and the J gene lost 9 bases, with 19 bases spanning the gap. The CDR3 is made up of 15 amino acids. DNA for the CDR3: TGCGCCAGCAGCCGAACGGGAGTGACCCCCCTTGAGCAGTTCTTC. Translating it yields CASSRTGVTPLEQFF.

V usage is TRBV28 and J usage is TRBJ1-5, with 9 nucleotides matching TRBD1. V was clipped by 4 bases and J by 3 bases; unmatched bases: 10. There are 17 residues in the CDR3. In germline, CDR1 is MDHEN, CDR2 SYDVKM. CDR3 in DNA: TGTGCCAGCAGTTCCCACCAACAGGGGGCCCACAATCAGCCCCAGCATTTT. Its translation: CASSSHQQGAHNQPQHF.

The J gene is TRBJ2-2, the V gene TRBV6-4; maybe TRBD2 (5 bases). The CDR3 sequence is 16 residues long. Germline assignment: CDR1 MRHNA and CDR2 SNTAGT. Trimming removed 2 bases at V and 1 base at J, with 11 bases between. CDR3 coding DNA: TGTGCCAGCAGTGACGCGACTAATGGGAACACCGGGGAGCTGTTTTTT. As protein: CASSDATNGNTGELFF.

The chain combines TRBV4-2 with TRBJ2-7, with 9 bases matching TRBD2. Trimming took 1 base from V and 2 from J; bases not matched to a gene: 6. The CDR3 is 16 amino acids. Germline lookup yields CDR1 LGHNA and CDR2 YNFKEQ. CDR3 sequence reads: CASSQAQLAGPYEQYF. CDR3 coding DNA: TGTGCCAGCAGCCAAGCCCAGCTAGCGGGGCCCTACGAGCAGTACTTC.